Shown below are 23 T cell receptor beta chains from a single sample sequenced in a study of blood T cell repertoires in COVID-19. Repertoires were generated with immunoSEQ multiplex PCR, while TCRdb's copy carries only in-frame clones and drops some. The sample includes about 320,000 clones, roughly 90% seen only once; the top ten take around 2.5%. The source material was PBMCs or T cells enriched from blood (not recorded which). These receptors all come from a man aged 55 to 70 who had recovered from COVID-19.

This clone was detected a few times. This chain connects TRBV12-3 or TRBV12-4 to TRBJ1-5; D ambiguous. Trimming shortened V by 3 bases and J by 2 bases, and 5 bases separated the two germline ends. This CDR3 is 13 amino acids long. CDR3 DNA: TGTGCCAGCAGTTTTTCCGGCAATCAGCCCCAGCATTTT. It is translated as CASSFSGNQPQHF.

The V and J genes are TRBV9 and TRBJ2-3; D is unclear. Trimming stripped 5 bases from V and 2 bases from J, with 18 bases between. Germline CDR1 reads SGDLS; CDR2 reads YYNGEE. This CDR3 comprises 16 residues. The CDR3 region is CASSRNLERNTDTQYF. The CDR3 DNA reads TGTGCCAGCAGTCGAAACCTCGAGAGGAACACAGATACGCAGTATTTT.

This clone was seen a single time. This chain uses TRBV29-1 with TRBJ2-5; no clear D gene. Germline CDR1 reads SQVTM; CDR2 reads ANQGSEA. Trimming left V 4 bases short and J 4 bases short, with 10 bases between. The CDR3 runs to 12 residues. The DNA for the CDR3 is TGCAGCGTTGGTAGTGTCGGAGAGACCCAGTACTTC. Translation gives CSVGSVGETQYF.

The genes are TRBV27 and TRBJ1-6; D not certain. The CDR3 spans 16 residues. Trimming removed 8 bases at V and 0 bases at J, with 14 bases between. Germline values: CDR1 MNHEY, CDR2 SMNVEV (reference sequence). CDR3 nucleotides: TGTGCCAGCTCCTCCCAACAGAGCTCCTATAATTCACCCCTCCACTTT. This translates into CASSSQQSSYNSPLHF.

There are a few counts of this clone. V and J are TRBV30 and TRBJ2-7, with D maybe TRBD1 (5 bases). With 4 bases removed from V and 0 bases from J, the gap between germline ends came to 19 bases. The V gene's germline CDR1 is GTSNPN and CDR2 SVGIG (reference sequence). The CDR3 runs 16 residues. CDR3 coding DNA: TGTGCCTGGAAACGGACATCTTGGGGCGGCTCCTACGAGCAGTACTTC. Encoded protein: CAWKRTSWGGSYEQYF.

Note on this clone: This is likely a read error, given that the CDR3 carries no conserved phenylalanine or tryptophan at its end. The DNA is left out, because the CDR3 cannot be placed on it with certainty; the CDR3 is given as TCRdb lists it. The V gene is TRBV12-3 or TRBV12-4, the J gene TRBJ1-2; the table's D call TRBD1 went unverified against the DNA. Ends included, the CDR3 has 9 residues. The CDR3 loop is CASTRQGTM.

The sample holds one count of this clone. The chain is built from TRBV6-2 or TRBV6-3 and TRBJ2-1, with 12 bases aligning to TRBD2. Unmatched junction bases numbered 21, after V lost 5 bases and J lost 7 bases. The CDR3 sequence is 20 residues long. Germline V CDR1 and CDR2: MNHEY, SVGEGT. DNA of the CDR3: TGTGCCAGCAGTCGCGACGGGAATCTAGCGGGAGGGCCAATTGAGAATGAGCAGTTCTTC. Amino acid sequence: CASSRDGNLAGGPIENEQFF.

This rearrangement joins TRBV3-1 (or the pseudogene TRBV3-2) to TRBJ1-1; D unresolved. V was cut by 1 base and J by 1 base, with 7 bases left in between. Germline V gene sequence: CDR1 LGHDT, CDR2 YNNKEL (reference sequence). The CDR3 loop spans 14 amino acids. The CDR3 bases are TGTGCCAGCAGCCAAGGCCCCAGGAACACTGAAGCTTTCTTT. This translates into CASSQGPRNTEAFF.

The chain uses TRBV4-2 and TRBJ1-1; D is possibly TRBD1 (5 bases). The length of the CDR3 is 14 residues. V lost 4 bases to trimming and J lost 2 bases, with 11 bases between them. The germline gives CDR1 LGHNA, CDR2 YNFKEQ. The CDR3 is CASSPGTANTEAFF. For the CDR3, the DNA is TGTGCCAGCAGCCCCGGGACTGCTAACACTGAAGCTTTCTTT.

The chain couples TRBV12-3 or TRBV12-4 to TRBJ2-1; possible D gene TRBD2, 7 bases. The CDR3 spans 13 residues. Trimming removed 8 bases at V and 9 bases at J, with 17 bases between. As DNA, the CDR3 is TGTGCCAGCGGTGGGGGGGCAAAAAGTGAGCAGTTCTTC. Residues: CASGGGAKSEQFF.

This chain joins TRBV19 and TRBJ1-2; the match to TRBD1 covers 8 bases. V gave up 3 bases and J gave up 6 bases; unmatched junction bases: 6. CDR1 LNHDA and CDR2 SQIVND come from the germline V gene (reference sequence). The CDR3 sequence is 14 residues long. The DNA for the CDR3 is TGTGCCAGTAGTATCCCACAGGGGGTTCATGGCTACACCTTC. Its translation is CASSIPQGVHGYTF.

The CDR3 DNA follows: TGTGCCACCAGTGATTTGCGCGGGGGGGAGTATGGCTACACCTTC. It specifies CATSDLRGGEYGYTF. The V call is TRBV24-1, the J call TRBJ1-2, with TRBD1 as a possible D gene (5 bases). This CDR3 is 15 amino acids long. Trimming took 0 bases from V and 5 from J, leaving 12 bases between them. Germline V gene data show CDR1 as KGHDR and CDR2 as SFDVKD.

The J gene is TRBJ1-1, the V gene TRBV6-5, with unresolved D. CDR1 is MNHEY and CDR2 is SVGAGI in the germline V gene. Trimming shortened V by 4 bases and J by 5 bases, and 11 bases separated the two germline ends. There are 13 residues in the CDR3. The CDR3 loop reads CASSLREGTEAFF. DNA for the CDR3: TGTGCCAGCAGTTTGAGAGAGGGTACTGAAGCTTTCTTT.

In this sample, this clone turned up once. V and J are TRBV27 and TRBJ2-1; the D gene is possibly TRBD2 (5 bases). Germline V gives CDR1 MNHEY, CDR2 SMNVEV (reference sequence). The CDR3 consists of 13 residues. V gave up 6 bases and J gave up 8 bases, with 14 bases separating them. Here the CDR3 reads CASRGHGGDEQFF. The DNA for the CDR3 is TGTGCCAGCAGAGGCCACGGAGGAGATGAGCAGTTCTTC.

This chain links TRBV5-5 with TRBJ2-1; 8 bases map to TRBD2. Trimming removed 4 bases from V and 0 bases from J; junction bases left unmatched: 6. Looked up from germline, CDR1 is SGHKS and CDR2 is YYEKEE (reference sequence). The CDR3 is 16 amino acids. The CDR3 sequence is CASSRQAGASYNEQFF. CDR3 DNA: TGTGCCAGCAGCAGACAAGCGGGAGCCTCCTACAATGAGCAGTTCTTC.

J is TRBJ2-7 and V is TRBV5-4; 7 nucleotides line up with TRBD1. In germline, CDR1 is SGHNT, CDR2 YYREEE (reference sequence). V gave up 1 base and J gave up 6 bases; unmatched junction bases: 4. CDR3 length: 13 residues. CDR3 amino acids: CASSLLGGPEQYF. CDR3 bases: TGTGCCAGCAGCTTGTTAGGGGGCCCCGAGCAGTACTTC.

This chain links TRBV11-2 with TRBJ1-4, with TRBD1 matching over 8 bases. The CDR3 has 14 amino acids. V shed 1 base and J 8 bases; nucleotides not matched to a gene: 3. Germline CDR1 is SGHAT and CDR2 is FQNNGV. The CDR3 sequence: CASSLVQGDEKLFF. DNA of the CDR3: TGTGCCAGCAGCTTAGTACAGGGGGACGAAAAACTGTTTTTT.

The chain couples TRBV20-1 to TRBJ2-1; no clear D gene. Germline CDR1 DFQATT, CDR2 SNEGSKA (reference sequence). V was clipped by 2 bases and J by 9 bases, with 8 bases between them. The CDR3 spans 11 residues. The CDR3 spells CSARRVFEQFF. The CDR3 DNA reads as TGCAGTGCTAGACGGGTTTTTGAGCAGTTCTTC.

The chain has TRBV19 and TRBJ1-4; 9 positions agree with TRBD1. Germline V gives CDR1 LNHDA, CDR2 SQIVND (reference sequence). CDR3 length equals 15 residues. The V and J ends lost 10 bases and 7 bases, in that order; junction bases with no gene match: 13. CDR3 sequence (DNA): TGTGCCACCAACACCTACAGGGGGCGCGGTGAAAAACTGTTTTTT. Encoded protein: CATNTYRGRGEKLFF.

The CDR3 DNA reads TGTGCCAGCCGGGGTTTAAGCTCCGGGACTAGCTACCGGGAGCAGTTCTTC. This sequence encodes CASRGLSSGTSYREQFF. The chain uses TRBV3-1 (or the pseudogene TRBV3-2) and TRBJ2-1; 9 bases are shared with TRBD2. V was pared by 8 bases and J by 10 bases, with 21 bases of the junction left unmatched. The CDR3 covers 17 residues. The germline CDR1 and CDR2 sequences are LGHDT and YNNKEL (reference sequence).

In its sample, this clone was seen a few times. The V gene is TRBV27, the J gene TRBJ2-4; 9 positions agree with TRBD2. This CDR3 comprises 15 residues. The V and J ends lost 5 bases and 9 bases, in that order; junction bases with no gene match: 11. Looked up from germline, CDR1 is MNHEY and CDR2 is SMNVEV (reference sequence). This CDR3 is CASSPVAGEFGIQYF. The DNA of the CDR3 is TGTGCCAGCAGTCCAGTAGCGGGAGAGTTTGGCATTCAGTACTTC.

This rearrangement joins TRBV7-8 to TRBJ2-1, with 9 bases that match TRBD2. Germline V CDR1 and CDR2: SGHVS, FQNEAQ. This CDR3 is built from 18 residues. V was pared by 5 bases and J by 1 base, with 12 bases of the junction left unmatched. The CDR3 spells CASSRPGLREGSYNEQFF. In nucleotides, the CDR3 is TGTGCCAGCAGCCGCCCTGGTCTGCGGGAGGGATCCTACAATGAGCAGTTCTTC. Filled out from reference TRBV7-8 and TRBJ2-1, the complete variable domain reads GAGVSQSPRYKVAKRGQDVALRCDPISGHVSLFWYQQALGQGPEFLTYFQNEAQLDKSGLPSDRFFAERPEGSVSTLKIQRTQQEDSAVYLCASSRPGLREGSYNEQFFGPGTRLTVL.

CDR3 sequence reads: CASSSGGGGSNYGYTF. The CDR3 DNA reads TGTGCCAGTAGTAGTGGGGGCGGAGGATCTAACTATGGCTACACCTTC. The genes are TRBV19 and TRBJ1-2; weak D call: TRBD1 (6 bases). CDR1 LNHDA and CDR2 SQIVND come from the germline V gene (reference sequence). The CDR3 has 16 amino acids. Trimming shortened V by 4 bases and J by 0 bases, and 15 bases separated the two germline ends.